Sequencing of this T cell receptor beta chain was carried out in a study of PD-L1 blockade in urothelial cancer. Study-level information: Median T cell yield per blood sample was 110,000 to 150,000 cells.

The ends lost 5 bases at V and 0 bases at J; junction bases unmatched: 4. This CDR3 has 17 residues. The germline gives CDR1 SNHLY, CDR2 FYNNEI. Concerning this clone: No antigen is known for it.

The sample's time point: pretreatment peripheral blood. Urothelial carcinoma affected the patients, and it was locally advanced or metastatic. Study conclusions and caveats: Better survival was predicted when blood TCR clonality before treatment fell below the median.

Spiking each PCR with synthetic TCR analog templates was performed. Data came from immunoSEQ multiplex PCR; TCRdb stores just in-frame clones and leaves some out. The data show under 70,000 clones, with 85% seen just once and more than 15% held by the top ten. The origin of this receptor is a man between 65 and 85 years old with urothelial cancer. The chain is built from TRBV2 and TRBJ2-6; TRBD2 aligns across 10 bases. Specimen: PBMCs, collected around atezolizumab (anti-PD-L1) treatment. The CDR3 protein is CASSTLAGSSGANVLTF. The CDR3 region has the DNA TGTGCCAGCAGTACACTAGCGGGGAGCTCTGGGGCCAACGTCCTGACTTTC.